Shown below are 2 T cell receptor beta chains from a single sample sequenced in a study of cytomegalovirus exposure and HLA in healthy donors. The PCR ran on 60 Vbeta and 13 Jbeta primers. TCRdb's copy holds only in-frame clones and misses some; the assay was immunoSEQ multiplex PCR. The table shows around 120,000 clones, with 80% to 90% occurring only once. The sequenced material came from PBMCs. The receptors were sampled from a male donor in good health and CMV-seropositive.

The chain combines TRBV27 with TRBJ2-7; tentatively, D is TRBD2 (6 bases). The CDR3 loop spans 13 amino acids. Per germline, CDR1 MNHEY and CDR2 SMNVEV (reference sequence). Trimming stripped 0 bases from V and 9 bases from J, with 12 bases between. CDR3 sequence (DNA): TGTGCCAGCAGTTTATCGAGGGGAGGTGTGCAGTACTTC. It yields the protein CASSLSRGGVQYF.

The chain uses TRBV19 and TRBJ2-1; 14 nucleotides match TRBD2. The CDR3 is made up of 15 amino acids. Germline V gene data show CDR1 as LNHDA and CDR2 as SQIVND (reference sequence). V gave up 7 bases and J gave up 10 bases; unmatched junction bases: 9. The CDR3 loop is CASTRGLAGVEEQFF. As DNA, the CDR3 is TGTGCCAGTACTAGGGGACTAGCGGGAGTAGAAGAGCAGTTCTTC.